These T cell receptor beta chains were read from a single sample in a study of radiation and T cells in renal cell carcinoma. Assay: immunoSEQ multiplex PCR; the TCRdb copy retains only in-frame clones and omits some. This sample has tens of thousands of clones, with approximately 81% found just once. The sequencing here drew on blood, taken from a patient whose treatment included radiotherapy and nephrectomy. Receptors originate from a man in his fifties or sixties with renal cell carcinoma. The CDR3 runs from the conserved cysteine through the conserved F or W. Size values are once, few and many counts, or a class for expanded clones, and some rows have none.

>TRBV4-2|NA
CASSQDWQAYEQYF
>TRBV5-1|NA
CASSLEGRLKVSDGYTF
>TRBV11-3|few
CASSLGPAEQYF
>TRBV28|few
CASSFGLADAMGETQYF
>TRBV30|many
CAWERGQGNEKLFF
>TRBV7-8|NA
CASSLGIREQETQYF
>TRBV6-1|NA
CASGRGSPYEQYF
>TRBV4-2|NA
CASSRRDHTGELFF
>TRBV9|NA
CASSQGWGQGSGGELFF
>TRBV19|NA
CASRLMNTEAFF
>TRBV30|few
CAWNPYSEAFF
>TRBV6-5|few
CASSTDQGQNEAFF
>TRBV28|NA
CASTLESAVETQYF
>TRBV7-8|NA
CASSLFAGLVNTEAFF
>TRBV7-2|NA
CASSPHRENTGELFF
>TRBV2|NA
CASRLQGPETQYF
>TRBV7-9|NA
CASSYTRDGELFF
>TRBV30|few
CAWSHGYGYTF
>TRBV6-5|NA
CASSKRGGTGREQYF
>TRBV5-1|NA
CASSLVAGTLNEQFF
>TRBV2|NA
CALAGLNEQFF
>TRBV7-8|NA
CASGGPNPLSGANVLTF
>TRBV6-6|NA
CASSTRDSPYEQYF
>TRBV18|NA
CASSPPLQGAGGNIQYF
>TRBV5-6|NA
CASSLVGFGELFF
>TRBV5-4|NA
CASSLDLGEGTQYF
>TRBV9|once
CASSLTGEIEKLFF
>TRBV6-6|once
CASSSPGRSNQPQHF
>TRBV5-6|NA
CASSLGWGRGDEQFF
>TRBV2|few
CASSEVRWQQFF
>TRBV5-1|NA
CASRQGSTDTQYF
>TRBV19|once
CASSAIQGGYEQYF
>TRBV5-4|NA
CASSGTTGTGVGETQYF
>TRBV12-5|NA
CASGIAREKLFF
>TRBV16|NA
CASSQGEGFYEQYF
>TRBV5-4|NA
CASSLVPGSMNTEAFF
>TRBV10-1|NA
CASSGARAGGPSIDTQYF
>TRBV5-1|NA
CASSQSFGAPGYTF
>TRBV7-6|NA
CASSRPGHQETQYF
>TRBV9|NA
CASSAGLAGDQETQYF
>TRBV5-1|NA
CASSLEGDRGLAGSSYEQYF
>TRBV10-3|NA
CAIRTGTSGNPATGELFF
>TRBV7-9|NA
CASSRQGNSYNEQFF
>TRBV10-3|NA
CAISNQFTGNQPQHF
>TRBV4-1|NA
CASSQDFMSSGANVLTF
>TRBV10-3|NA
CAISERQGEYEQYF
>TRBV14|few
CASSQGYGLASGGEKLFF
>TRBV5-4|NA
CASSGQGSYEQYF
>TRBV27|few
CASSQGRDQPQHF
>TRBV2|NA
CASSEAHGVAYEQYF
>TRBV7-9|NA
CASSFGDFLGEQYF
>TRBV7-2|NA
CASSSGTGDYEQYF
>TRBV7-2|once
CASSSTSGPSYEQYF